The 4 T cell receptor beta chains below all came from one sample that was sequenced in a study of cytotoxic CD8 clonotypes in ibrutinib-treated CLL. This table comes from immunoSEQ multiplex PCR, and its TCRdb copy is limited to in-frame clones, with some not included. The sample has roughly 63,000 clones; approximately 54% are singletons. Here the sequenced sample was PBMCs, taken after 12 months of ibrutinib treatment. Every receptor here comes from a human donor with chronic lymphocytic leukemia.

The CDR3 sequence: CASSFYDGMGQGAGYEQYF. The CDR3 bases are TGTGCCAGCAGCTTTTATGATGGAATGGGACAGGGGGCGGGCTACGAGCAGTACTTC. The V and J genes are TRBV7-9 and TRBJ2-7, with 12 bases aligning to TRBD1. Germline V gives CDR1 SEHNR, CDR2 FQNEAQ (reference sequence). This CDR3 has 19 residues. Trimming cost V 3 bases and J 3 bases; bases outside gene matches: 15.

The chain links TRBV11-3 to TRBJ2-1, with 10 bases identical to TRBD2. J lost 8 bases, V lost 1 base, and 5 bases had no gene match. This CDR3 comprises 15 residues. Germline loops: CDR1 SGHNT, CDR2 YENEEA. The CDR3 bases are TGTGCCAGCAGCTTAGGTCTAGCGGGAGTCCATGAGCAGTTCTTC. It codes for CASSLGLAGVHEQFF.

The V gene is TRBV18, the J gene TRBJ1-2; D may be TRBD1 (6 bases). This CDR3 comprises 13 residues. Germline V lookup: CDR1 KGHSH, CDR2 LQKENI. Between the trimmed V and J ends, which lost 3 bases and 2 bases, there was a span of 7 bases. The CDR3 DNA follows: TGTGCCAGCTCACCGGGGGCCAACTATGGCTACACCTTC. Translation: CASSPGANYGYTF.

V is TRBV11-2 and J is TRBJ2-7, with D possibly being TRBD1 (6 bases). In germline, CDR1 is SGHAT, CDR2 FQNNGV. Trimming shortened V by 1 base and J by 0 bases, and 13 bases separated the two germline ends. The CDR3 extends over 16 amino acids. This chain's CDR3 is CASSLGTVSFSYEQYV. CDR3 bases: TGTGCCAGCAGCTTAGGGACAGTTTCTTTCTCCTACGAGCAGTACGTC.